These T cell receptor beta chains were read from a single sample in a study of T cells in Graves' hyperthyroidism and ophthalmopathy. TCRdb processed the multiplex PCR reads anew with MiXCR; each CDR3 protein has one entry. The sample holds about 290,000 distinct CDR3 sequences; approximately 15% are singletons and the top ten take about 51%. Sequenced material: blood. The receptor source for this set is a woman aged 55-69 years with Graves' ophthalmopathy. CDR3s include the opening cysteine and the closing phenylalanine or tryptophan. Fields, in order: clone size, V gene, J gene, D gene, CDR3 protein, CDR3 DNA. A D gene is named only where the DNA matches it firmly. Rows may omit the clone size; those that give it use once, few, many or a size class.

>-|TRBV2|TRBJ1-1|-
CASSVGFGEAFF
TGTGCCAGCAGTGTAGGGTTTGGCGAAGCTTTCTTT
>-|TRBV5-1|TRBJ2-3|-
CASSQTVPSTDTQYF
TGCGCCAGCAGCCAGACAGTACCTAGCACAGATACGCAGTATTTT
>-|TRBV20-1|TRBJ2-6|-
CSARVRVRGANVLTF
TGCAGTGCTAGAGTCAGGGTACGAGGGGCCAACGTCCTGACTTTC
>-|TRBV5-1|TRBJ2-7|-
CASSTGQILPSYEQYF
TGCGCCAGCAGCACTGGACAGATACTTCCATCCTACGAGCAGTACTTC
>-|TRBV4-3|TRBJ2-7|TRBD2
CASSQYFASGSYEQYF
TGCGCCAGCAGCCAGTATTTCGCTAGCGGGAGTTACGAGCAGTACTTC
>few|TRBV30|TRBJ2-5|-
CAWKQGRGWETQYF
TGTGCCTGGAAGCAGGGGAGGGGGTGGGAGACCCAGTACTTC
>many|TRBV12-3/TRBV12-4|TRBJ1-1|-
CASSLAGPDTEAFF
TGTGCCAGCAGTTTAGCAGGGCCAGACACTGAAGCTTTCTTT
>few|TRBV4-1|TRBJ2-1|-
CASSSGGEYNEQFF
TGCGCCAGCAGCTCAGGGGGGGAATACAATGAGCAGTTCTTC
>many|TRBV27|TRBJ1-2|TRBD1
CASSSGQGVYGYTF
TGTGCCAGCAGTTCCGGACAGGGCGTCTATGGCTACACCTTC
>many|TRBV11-1|TRBJ2-1|-
CASSGTHNEQFF
TGTGCCAGCAGCGGGACCCACAATGAGCAGTTCTTC
>many|TRBV9|TRBJ2-3|TRBD2
CASSVATLGASGSTDTQYF
TGTGCCAGCAGCGTAGCTACCTTGGGGGCTAGCGGGAGCACAGATACGCAGTATTTT
>-|TRBV24-1|TRBJ1-2|-
CATSKEASAGYTF
TGTGCCACCAGTAAGGAGGCCTCTGCTGGCTACACCTTC
>many|TRBV20-1|TRBJ1-1|TRBD1
CSAPGQGGMNTEAFF
TGCAGTGCTCCAGGACAGGGAGGGATGAACACTGAAGCTTTCTTT
>few|TRBV6-5|TRBJ2-5|TRBD2
CASSYLPGLAPEETQYF
TGTGCCAGCAGTTATCTCCCCGGACTAGCGCCCGAAGAGACCCAGTACTTC
>many|TRBV20-1|TRBJ1-4|-
CSAGTSTNEKLFF
TGCAGTGCTGGGACATCAACTAATGAAAAACTGTTTTTT
>many|TRBV27|TRBJ1-2|-
CASSLGVHLSYGYTF
TGTGCCAGCAGTTTAGGGGTCCACCTTTCCTATGGCTACACCTTC
>-|TRBV15|TRBJ2-3|-
CATSRDSRVSSTDTQYF
TGTGCCACCAGCAGAGATAGTAGAGTCTCTAGCACAGATACGCAGTATTTT
>many|TRBV11-1|TRBJ2-7|TRBD2
CASSPSATSGTYEQYF
TGTGCCAGCTCCCCCTCCGCGACTAGCGGGACCTACGAGCAGTACTTC
>-|TRBV7-3|TRBJ1-3|-
CASSRLGGPSSGNTIYF
TGTGCCAGCAGCAGACTTGGGGGCCCGAGCTCTGGAAACACCATATATTTT
>many|TRBV6-1|TRBJ1-1|-
CASSDLNTEAFF
TGTGCCAGCAGTGACCTTAACACTGAAGCTTTCTTT
>-|TRBV19|TRBJ1-5|-
CASSKGRDGNQPQHF
TGTGCCAGTAGTAAGGGCAGGGATGGCAATCAGCCCCAGCATTTT
>many|TRBV20-1|TRBJ2-1|-
CSASPGGDYNEQFF
TGCAGTGCTAGCCCAGGAGGGGACTACAATGAGCAGTTCTTC
>-|TRBV28|TRBJ2-1|TRBD2
CASSSRLAGEGEQFF
TGTGCCAGTAGTTCGAGACTAGCGGGAGAGGGGGAGCAGTTCTTC
>many|TRBV28|TRBJ2-7|-
CASLSPRERSSYEQYF
TGTGCCAGCCTTTCCCCCAGGGAGAGGAGCTCCTACGAGCAGTACTTC
>-|TRBV27|TRBJ2-5|-
CASSPLGVLRGTQYF
TGTGCCAGCAGTCCCCTTGGGGTACTACGGGGGACCCAGTACTTC
>many|TRBV7-2|TRBJ2-1|TRBD2
CASSLVPISGTSYNEQFF
TGTGCCAGCAGCTTAGTCCCTATTAGCGGGACCTCCTACAATGAGCAGTTCTTC
>many|TRBV20-1|TRBJ2-4|TRBD1
CSARGQGLFSVAKNIQYF
TGCAGTGCTAGAGGACAGGGCCTATTCTCTGTAGCCAAAAACATTCAGTACTTC
>many|TRBV28|TRBJ2-7|TRBD1
CASTTPGQGVVEQYF
TGTGCCAGCACAACCCCGGGACAGGGGGTTGTCGAGCAGTACTTC
>-|TRBV20-1|TRBJ1-2|TRBD1
CSALGPGTDYGYTF
TGCAGTGCTTTGGGCCCCGGGACAGACTATGGCTACACCTTC
>-|TRBV12-3/TRBV12-4|TRBJ2-7|-
CASSLTGGSRSYEQYF
TGTGCCAGCAGTTTAACGGGGGGCTCCCGCTCCTACGAGCAGTACTTC
>-|TRBV4-3|TRBJ2-1|-
CASSQDTGLLNEQFF
TGCGCCAGCAGCCAAGATACGGGGTTATTGAATGAGCAGTTCTTC
>many|TRBV20-1|TRBJ2-7|-
CRGASAYEQYF
TGCCGAGGAGCAAGCGCCTACGAGCAGTACTTC
>many|TRBV7-2|TRBJ1-1|TRBD1
CASSPRVGQGTEAFF
TGTGCCAGCAGCCCAAGGGTGGGACAGGGTACTGAAGCTTTCTTT
>many|TRBV9|TRBJ2-1|-
CASSVSFVGNEQFF
TGTGCCAGCAGCGTAAGTTTTGTGGGCAATGAGCAGTTCTTC
>many|TRBV28|TRBJ2-5|-
CASSSGTVTGTQYF
TGTGCCAGCAGTTCAGGGACCGTGACAGGGACCCAGTACTTC
>-|TRBV11-2|TRBJ1-1|-
CASRGVPTEAFF
TGTGCCAGCAGGGGGGTCCCCACTGAAGCTTTCTTT
>many|TRBV5-1|TRBJ2-2|-
CASSWRGAANTGELFF
TGCGCCAGCAGCTGGCGCGGGGCGGCGAACACCGGGGAGCTGTTTTTT
>-|TRBV29-1|TRBJ2-5|-
CSVDDLFFETQYF
TGCAGCGTTGATGATTTGTTTTTCGAGACCCAGTACTTC
>many|TRBV3-1|TRBJ2-3|TRBD1
CASSQDRTGGTDTQYF
TGTGCCAGCAGCCAAGATAGGACAGGGGGTACAGATACGCAGTATTTT
>-|TRBV29-1|TRBJ2-1|TRBD1
CSPGDSYNEQFF
TGCAGCCCCGGGGACAGCTACAATGAGCAGTTCTTC
>many|TRBV12-3/TRBV12-4|TRBJ2-5|-
CASSLFQETQYF
TGTGCCAGCAGTTTATTCCAAGAGACCCAGTACTTC
>-|TRBV4-2|TRBJ1-5|-
CASSSGHYSNQPQHF
TGTGCCAGCAGCTCGGGCCACTATAGCAATCAGCCCCAGCATTTT
>many|TRBV7-2|TRBJ1-3|-
CASSLGRATGNTIYF
TGTGCCAGCAGCTTAGGCAGGGCCACTGGAAACACCATATATTTT
>many|TRBV7-3|TRBJ2-1|-
CASSSMGEQYNEQFF
TGTGCCAGCAGCTCAATGGGGGAGCAGTACAATGAGCAGTTCTTC
>-|TRBV5-1|TRBJ2-7|TRBD1
CASSEGTGKIYEQYF
TGCGCCAGCAGCGAAGGGACAGGGAAGATCTACGAGCAGTACTTC
>-|TRBV6-2/TRBV6-3|TRBJ1-4|-
CASSFSQGSEKLFF
TGTGCCAGCAGTTTTAGCCAGGGGAGTGAAAAACTGTTTTTT
>many|TRBV2|TRBJ2-7|TRBD1
CASRKGQARYEQYF
TGTGCCAGCAGGAAAGGACAGGCCAGATACGAGCAGTACTTC
>many|TRBV5-1|TRBJ1-2|-
CASGSVYRDGYTF
TGCGCCAGCGGATCCGTCTACAGGGATGGCTACACCTTC
>-|TRBV7-9|TRBJ1-5|-
CASSPITGLTQPQHF
TGTGCCAGCAGCCCTATCACAGGGTTGACTCAGCCCCAGCATTTT
>many|TRBV20-1|TRBJ2-3|TRBD2
CSAGKASGGDTDTQYF
TGCAGTGCAGGGAAGGCTAGCGGGGGGGACACAGATACGCAGTATTTT